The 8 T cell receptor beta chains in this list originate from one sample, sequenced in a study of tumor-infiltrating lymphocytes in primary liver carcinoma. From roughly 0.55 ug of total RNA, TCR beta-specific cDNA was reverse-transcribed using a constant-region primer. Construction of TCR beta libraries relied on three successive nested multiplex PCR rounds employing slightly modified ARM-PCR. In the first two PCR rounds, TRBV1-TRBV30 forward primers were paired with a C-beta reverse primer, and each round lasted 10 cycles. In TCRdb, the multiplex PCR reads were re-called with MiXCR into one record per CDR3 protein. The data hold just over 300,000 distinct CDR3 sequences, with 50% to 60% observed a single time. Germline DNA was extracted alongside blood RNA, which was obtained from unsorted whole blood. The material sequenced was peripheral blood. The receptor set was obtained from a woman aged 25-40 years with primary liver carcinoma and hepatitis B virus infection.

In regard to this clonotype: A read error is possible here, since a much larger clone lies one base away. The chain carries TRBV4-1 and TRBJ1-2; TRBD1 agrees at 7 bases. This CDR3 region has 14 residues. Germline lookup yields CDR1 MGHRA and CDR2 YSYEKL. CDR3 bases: TGCGCCAACAGCCAAGATAGGGGGCGTTTCACCTACACCTTC. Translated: CANSQDRGRFTYTF.

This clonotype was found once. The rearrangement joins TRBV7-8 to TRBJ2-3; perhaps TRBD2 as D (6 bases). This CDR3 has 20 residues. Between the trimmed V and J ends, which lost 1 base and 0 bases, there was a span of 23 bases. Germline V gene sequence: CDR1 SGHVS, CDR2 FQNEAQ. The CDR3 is CASSLVVAGRQPTSTDTQYF. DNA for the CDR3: TGTGCCAGCAGCTTAGTTGTGGCGGGACGCCAACCGACTAGCACAGATACGCAGTATTTT.

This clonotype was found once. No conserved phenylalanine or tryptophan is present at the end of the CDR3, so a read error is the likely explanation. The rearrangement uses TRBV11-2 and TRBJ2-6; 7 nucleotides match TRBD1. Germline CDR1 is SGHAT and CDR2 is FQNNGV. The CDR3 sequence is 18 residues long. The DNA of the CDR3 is TGTGCCAGTAGCTTAGGGGGCGCAGCCTCCTCTGGGGCCAACGTCCTGACTCTC. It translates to CASSLGGAASSGANVLTL.

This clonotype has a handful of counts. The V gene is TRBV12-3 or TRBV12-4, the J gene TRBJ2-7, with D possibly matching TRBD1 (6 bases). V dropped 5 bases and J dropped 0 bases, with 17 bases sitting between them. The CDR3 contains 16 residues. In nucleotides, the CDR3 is TGTGCCAGCAGTGCAGAGAGGGACACTATCTCCTACGAGCAGTACTTC. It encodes CASSAERDTISYEQYF.

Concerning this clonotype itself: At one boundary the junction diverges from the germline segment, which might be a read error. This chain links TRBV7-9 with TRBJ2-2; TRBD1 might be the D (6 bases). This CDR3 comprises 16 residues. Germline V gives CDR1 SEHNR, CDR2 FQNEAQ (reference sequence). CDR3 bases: TGTGCCAGCAGCCTCAGGGGTGGGGGCGATACCGGGGAGCCGTTTTTT. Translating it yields CASSLRGGGDTGEPFF. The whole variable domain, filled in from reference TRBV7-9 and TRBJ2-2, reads DTGVSQNPRHKITKRGQNVTFRCDPISEHNRLYWYRQTLGQGPEFLTYFQNEAQLEKSRLLSDRFSAERPKGSFSTLEIQRTEQGDSAMYLCASSLRGGGDTGEPFFGEGSRLTVL.

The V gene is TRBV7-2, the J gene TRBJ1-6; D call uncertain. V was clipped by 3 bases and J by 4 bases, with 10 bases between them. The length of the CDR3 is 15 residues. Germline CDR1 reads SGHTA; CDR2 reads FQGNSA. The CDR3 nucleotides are TGTGCCAGCAGCTTGCGGCCAGTTTATAATTCACCCCTCCACTTT. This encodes CASSLRPVYNSPLHF.

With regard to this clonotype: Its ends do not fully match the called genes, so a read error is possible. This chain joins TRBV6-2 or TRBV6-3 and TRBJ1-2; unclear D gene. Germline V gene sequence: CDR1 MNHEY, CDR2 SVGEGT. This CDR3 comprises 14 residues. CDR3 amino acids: CASSPAPRIDGCTF. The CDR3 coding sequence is TGTGCCAGCAGCCCGGCCCCCAGGATCGATGGCTGCACCTTC.

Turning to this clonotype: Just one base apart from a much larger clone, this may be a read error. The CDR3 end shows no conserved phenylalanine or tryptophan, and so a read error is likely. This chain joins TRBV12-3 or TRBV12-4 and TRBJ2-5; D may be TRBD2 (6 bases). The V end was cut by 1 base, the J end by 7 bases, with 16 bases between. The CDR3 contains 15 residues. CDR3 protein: CASSLDGTLWGTQYL. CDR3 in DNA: TGTGCCAGCAGTTTAGACGGGACTCTCTGGGGGACCCAGTACTTA.